These 31 T cell receptor beta chains came from one sample sequenced in a study of T cell responses to AZD1222 COVID-19 vaccine. Sequencing was performed with immunoSEQ multiplex PCR; in TCRdb, only in-frame clones are kept and a portion is missing. The top ten clones hold around 5% of a sample with some 87,000 clones, about 90% of them seen once. The sample in question was peripheral blood, obtained on day 0 of MenACWY control vaccination. The receptors originated from an adult in good health.

The chain recombines TRBV3-1 (or the pseudogene TRBV3-2) with TRBJ2-5; 14 nucleotides match TRBD2. V was clipped by 3 bases and J by 5 bases; unmatched bases: 2. This CDR3 has 15 residues. Germline CDR1 is LGHDT and CDR2 is YNNKEL (reference sequence). The CDR3: CASSQWTSGRETQYF. The CDR3 nucleotides are TGTGCCAGCAGCCAGTGGACTAGCGGGAGGGAGACCCAGTACTTC.

The V and J genes are TRBV5-6 and TRBJ2-2; D not certain. V was trimmed by 4 bases and J by 6 bases, leaving 16 bases between them. The CDR3 contains 15 residues. Germline V gene sequence: CDR1 SGHDT, CDR2 YYEEEE. CDR3 sequence: CASSPSRSAPGELFF. The CDR3 DNA reads TGTGCCAGCAGCCCCAGCCGTAGTGCACCCGGGGAGCTGTTTTTT.

The V call is TRBV28, the J call TRBJ1-2; D possibly corresponds to TRBD1 (5 bases). Germline CDR1 is MDHEN and CDR2 is SYDVKM. The CDR3 spans 12 residues. The ends were cut back, 10 bases at V and 7 bases at J, with 16 bases in the middle. CDR3 sequence (DNA): TGTGCCAACTGGGGACGGGGGTCTGGCTACACCTTC. It encodes CANWGRGSGYTF.

V is TRBV9 and J is TRBJ2-1, with 7 positions matching TRBD2. Unmatched junction bases numbered 3, after V lost 1 base and J lost 5 bases. Germline CDR1 reads SGDLS; CDR2 reads YYNGEE. The CDR3 is 14 amino acids. CDR3 bases: TGTGCCAGCAGCGTACTAGCGGCCAACAATGAGCAGTTCTTC. Translation gives CASSVLAANNEQFF.

Details on this clone: One junction end disagrees with the germline gene, perhaps due to a read error. This rearrangement joins TRBV7-9 to TRBJ2-2; D may be TRBD1 or TRBD2 (6 bases each). The CDR3 loop spans 14 amino acids. Germline V gene data show CDR1 as SEHNR and CDR2 as FQNEAQ (reference sequence). CDR3 coding DNA: TGTGCCAGCAACTTAGGGGGGAACGCCGGGGAGCTGTTTTTT. Translated, it gives CASNLGGNAGELFF. The whole variable domain, remainder taken from reference TRBV7-9 and TRBJ2-2, is DTGVSQNPRHKITKRGQNVTFRCDPISEHNRLYWYRQTLGQGPEFLTYFQNEAQLEKSRLLSDRFSAERPKGSFSTLEIQRTEQGDSAMYLCASNLGGNAGELFFGEGSRLTVL.

Notes on this clone: Germline is not matched at one junction end, which may reflect a read error. The DNA of the CDR3 is TGTGCCAGCAGGGAAGGACAGGGACAATACTACGAGCAGTACTTC. Translated: CASREGQGQYYEQYF. This chain uses TRBV6-1 with TRBJ2-7; 8 bases map to TRBD1. This CDR3 spans 15 amino acids. Germline CDR1 reads MNHNS; CDR2 reads SASEGT.

The CDR3 bases are TGTGCCAGCTCACAGGGACTAGCGGGGTTCGATGAGCAGTTCTTC. This sequence encodes CASSQGLAGFDEQFF. The V call is TRBV18, the J call TRBJ2-1; 13 bases match TRBD2. The germline gives CDR1 KGHSH, CDR2 LQKENI. V was pared by 4 bases and J by 8 bases, with 5 bases of the junction left unmatched. CDR3 length: 15 residues.

This chain connects TRBV5-4 to TRBJ2-5; 9 bases match TRBD1. Germline loops: CDR1 SGHNT, CDR2 YYREEE (reference sequence). Trimming at V came to 2 bases and at J to 2 bases, leaving 1 base not matched to a gene. This CDR3 comprises 14 residues. The CDR3 sequence: CASSFDRGQETQYF. Written as DNA, the CDR3 is TGTGCCAGCAGCTTCGACAGGGGGCAAGAGACCCAGTACTTC.

This clone was detected once. V and J are TRBV7-9 and TRBJ2-7; TRBD2 agrees at 8 bases. The CDR3 has 14 residues. Germline V gene data show CDR1 as SEHNR and CDR2 as FQNEAQ (reference sequence). Trimming at V came to 3 bases and at J to 5 bases, leaving 6 bases not matched to a gene. CDR3 sequence (DNA): TGTGCCAGCAGCTTTGTCAGAGCGGGGGACGAGCAGTACTTC. It encodes CASSFVRAGDEQYF.

V is TRBV27 and J is TRBJ2-3; 7 bases line up with TRBD2. V was pared by 6 bases and J by 2 bases, with 5 bases of the junction left unmatched. Germline V lookup: CDR1 MNHEY, CDR2 SMNVEV (reference sequence). The CDR3 has 14 amino acids. The CDR3 reads CASSYLADTDTQYF. The CDR3 DNA follows: TGTGCCAGCAGCTATCTAGCGGACACAGATACGCAGTATTTT.

The chain combines TRBV28 with TRBJ2-1; the D gene is possibly TRBD2 (6 bases). CDR3 length: 13 residues. CDR1 MDHEN and CDR2 SYDVKM come from the germline V gene. Between the trimmed V and J ends, which lost 7 bases and 7 bases, there was a span of 14 bases. In DNA, the CDR3 is TGTGCCAGCAACCCTCGGAGGGAGAATGAGCAGTTCTTC. Protein product: CASNPRRENEQFF. The complete variable domain, with remaining parts taken from reference TRBV28 and TRBJ2-1, reads DVKVTQSSRYLVKRTGEKVFLECVQDMDHENMFWYRQDPGLGLRLIYFSYDVKMKEKGDIPEGYSVSREKKERFSLILESASTNQTSMYLCASNPRRENEQFFGPGTRLTVL.

The rearrangement uses TRBV10-3 and TRBJ2-2, with TRBD1 identical over 9 bases. Germline V gene lookup returns CDR1 ENHRY and CDR2 SYGVKD. With V trimmed by 5 bases and J by 7 bases, 11 bases remained unmatched. The CDR3 sequence is 16 residues long. The CDR3, as DNA: TGTGCCATCAGTCAGGACAGGGGACCCAATATCGGGGAGCTGTTTTTT. This gives the protein CAISQDRGPNIGELFF.

The chain combines TRBV10-1 with TRBJ2-1, with 9 bases lining up with TRBD2. The V segment lost 4 bases and the J segment 5 bases; nucleotides outside the gene matches: 3. The CDR3 spans 14 residues. Germline-derived CDR1 and CDR2 are WNHNN and SYGVQD (reference sequence). The CDR3 sequence: CASSGGRADNEQFF. CDR3 nucleotide sequence: TGCGCCAGCAGTGGCGGGAGGGCCGACAATGAGCAGTTCTTC.

The J gene is TRBJ1-2, the V gene TRBV2; D possibly corresponds to TRBD1 (6 bases). Trimming shortened V by 6 bases and J by 7 bases, and 9 bases separated the two germline ends. Germline-derived CDR1 and CDR2 are SNHLY and FYNNEI. The CDR3 is 11 amino acids. DNA for the CDR3: TGTGCCAGCAGACAGGGAATTGGCTACACCTTC. It encodes CASRQGIGYTF.

The genes are TRBV9 and TRBJ1-1; D remains ambiguous. Per germline, CDR1 SGDLS and CDR2 YYNGEE. With 3 bases removed from V and 6 bases from J, the gap between germline ends came to 12 bases. CDR3 size: 13 residues. CDR3 sequence reads: CASSDRGRAEAFF. CDR3 coding DNA: TGTGCCAGCAGCGACAGAGGTAGGGCTGAAGCTTTCTTT.

The genes are TRBV19 and TRBJ1-3; D is possibly TRBD1 (5 bases). CDR3 length: 14 residues. The V end was cut by 4 bases, the J end by 5 bases, with 12 bases between. CDR1 and CDR2 (germline): LNHDA, SQIVND (reference sequence). The CDR3 loop is CASSTRDLRNTIYF. CDR3 sequence (DNA): TGTGCCAGTAGTACCCGGGACCTGAGAAACACCATATATTTT.

The rearrangement links TRBV5-4 to TRBJ1-2; tentatively, D is TRBD1 (5 bases). Germline CDR1 SGHNT, CDR2 YYREEE (reference sequence). The CDR3 has 15 residues. V was clipped by 4 bases and J by 3 bases, with 16 bases between them. The CDR3, as DNA: TGTGCCAGCAGCCCCGTACTAAAACAGGACTATGGCTACACCTTC. Protein sequence: CASSPVLKQDYGYTF.

The chain links TRBV9 to TRBJ1-4; no reliable D call. The CDR3 loop spans 13 amino acids. The germline CDR1 and CDR2 sequences are SGDLS and YYNGEE. V dropped 2 bases and J dropped 3 bases, with 5 bases sitting between them. CDR3 residues: CASSVGPNEKLFF. CDR3 in DNA: TGTGCCAGCAGCGTTGGTCCTAATGAAAAACTGTTTTTT.

The chain combines TRBV20-1 with TRBJ1-1, with D maybe TRBD1 (5 bases). V was pared by 6 bases and J by 11 bases, with 10 bases between. This CDR3 contains 9 residues. The germline V gene encodes CDR1 DFQATT and CDR2 SNEGSKA (reference sequence). The CDR3 loop reads CSALKGAFF. In DNA form, the CDR3 reads TGCAGTGCCCTTAAGGGGGCTTTCTTT.

This chain joins TRBV4-2 and TRBJ1-1; D remains ambiguous. V lost 0 bases to trimming and J lost 5 bases, with 16 bases between them. Germline CDR1 LGHNA, CDR2 YNFKEQ. This CDR3 comprises 16 residues. The CDR3 DNA reads TGTGCCAGCAGCCAAGACGCCGGAAGTCTGGGGACTGAAGCTTTCTTT. Protein product: CASSQDAGSLGTEAFF.

This clone was counted a single time. V and J are TRBV4-3 and TRBJ2-4; TRBD2 agrees at 7 bases. Per germline, CDR1 LGHNA and CDR2 YSLEER. CDR3 length: 17 amino acids. V shed 5 bases, J shed 0 bases, and the junction held 10 bases outside the gene matches. The CDR3 spells CASSTKRGVGAKNIQYF. The CDR3, as DNA: TGCGCCAGCAGCACCAAACGGGGGGTTGGAGCCAAAAACATTCAGTACTTC.

The rearrangement joins TRBV4-3 to TRBJ2-7, with D possibly being TRBD1 (6 bases). This CDR3 contains 15 residues. Trimming stripped 3 bases from V and 2 bases from J, with 14 bases between. Germline CDR1 and CDR2: LGHNA and YSLEER. In nucleotides, the CDR3 is TGCGCCAGCAGCCAGACCTCAGGGGCCCCCTACGAGCAGTACTTC. It translates to CASSQTSGAPYEQYF.

The rearrangement uses TRBV4-2 and TRBJ1-4, with TRBD1 matching 11 bases. Losses at the gene ends were 5 bases for V and 3 bases for J; bases not matched to a gene: 5. The CDR3 length is 16 residues. Germline-derived CDR1 and CDR2 are LGHNA and YNFKEQ. The CDR3 sequence is CASSEGQGAPNEKLFF. CDR3 bases: TGTGCCAGCAGCGAAGGACAGGGGGCACCTAATGAAAAACTGTTTTTT.

This chain connects TRBV6-2 or TRBV6-3 to TRBJ1-6; D might be TRBD1 (5 bases). The CDR3 is made up of 12 amino acids. V was pared by 2 bases and J by 9 bases, with 5 bases between. The V gene's germline CDR1 is MNHEY and CDR2 SVGEGT. This CDR3 is CASSYQGSPLHF. CDR3 DNA: TGTGCCAGCAGTTACCAGGGTTCACCCCTCCACTTT.

The chain uses TRBV20-1 and TRBJ2-5; 7 bases are a match to TRBD1. The CDR3 extends over 15 amino acids. The ends lost 3 bases at V and 5 bases at J; junction bases unmatched: 12. Germline CDR1 reads DFQATT; CDR2 reads SNEGSKA (reference sequence). The CDR3 DNA is TGCAGTGCTAGTGGGGACAGCCCAATTGCGGAGACCCAGTACTTC. Amino acids: CSASGDSPIAETQYF.

With respect to this clone: One end of the junction varies from germline; a read error may be responsible. V usage is TRBV6-4 and J usage is TRBJ2-2; 12 nucleotides match TRBD2. Germline V CDR1 and CDR2: MRHNA, SNTAGT. The length of the CDR3 is 16 residues. The CDR3 reads CASSSRLAGEHRGAVF. The CDR3 nucleotides read TGTGCCAGCAGTTCCCGACTAGCGGGGGAACACCGGGGAGCTGTTTTT.

The chain links TRBV6-5 to TRBJ1-1; the D gene is possibly TRBD1 (6 bases). The V gene lost 6 bases and the J gene lost 1 base, with 9 bases spanning the gap. Per germline, CDR1 MNHEY and CDR2 SVGAGI. CDR3 size: 13 residues. CDR3: CASRKQGNTEAFF. The CDR3 bases are TGTGCCAGCAGGAAACAGGGGAACACTGAAGCTTTCTTT.

The chain employs TRBV28 and TRBJ1-6; TRBD1 is a possible D gene (6 bases). This CDR3 comprises 14 residues. Looked up from germline, CDR1 is MDHEN and CDR2 is SYDVKM. V was pared by 2 bases and J by 8 bases, with 10 bases between. The CDR3 protein is CASSLAQGHSPLHF. The CDR3 bases are TGTGCCAGCAGTTTAGCACAGGGACATTCACCCCTCCACTTT.

Points on this clone: A junction boundary mismatches the germline segment, possibly from a read error. The V and J genes are TRBV7-7 and TRBJ2-2; possible D gene TRBD2, 5 bases. The CDR3 covers 16 residues. Looked up from germline, CDR1 is SSHAT and CDR2 is FNYEAQ (reference sequence). The CDR3 protein is CASSLGPESGTGELFF. CDR3 sequence (DNA): TGTGCTAGCAGCTTAGGCCCGGAGAGCGGCACCGGGGAGCTGTTTTTT.

The chain joins TRBV5-5 to TRBJ1-1, with D perhaps TRBD1 (5 bases). The CDR3 loop spans 15 amino acids. Trimming took off 3 bases at V and 1 base at J, with 13 bases between the two ends. Per the germline V gene, CDR1 is SGHKS and CDR2 is YYEKEE (reference sequence). The CDR3 nucleotides read TGTGCCAGCAGCTATAGTGGGACGGCGAACACTGAAGCTTTCTTT. It is translated as CASSYSGTANTEAFF.

This sequence joins TRBV7-9 and TRBJ2-3, with 11 bases fitting TRBD2. The CDR3 sequence is 17 residues long. Germline CDR1 SEHNR, CDR2 FQNEAQ (reference sequence). V lost 2 bases, J lost 1 base, and 5 bases stayed unmatched. The CDR3 loop reads CASSLSASGRRTDTQYF. DNA of the CDR3: TGTGCCAGCAGCTTAAGTGCTAGCGGGAGGCGCACAGATACGCAGTATTTT.